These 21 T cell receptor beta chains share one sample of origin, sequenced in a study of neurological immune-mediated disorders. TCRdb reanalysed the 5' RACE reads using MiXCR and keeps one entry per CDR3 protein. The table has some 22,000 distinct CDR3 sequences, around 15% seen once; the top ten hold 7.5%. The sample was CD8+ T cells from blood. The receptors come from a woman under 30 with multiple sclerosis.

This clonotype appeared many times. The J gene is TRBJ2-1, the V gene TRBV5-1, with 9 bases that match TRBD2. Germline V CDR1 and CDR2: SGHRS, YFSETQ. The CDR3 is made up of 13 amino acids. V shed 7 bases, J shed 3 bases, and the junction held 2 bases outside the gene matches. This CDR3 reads CASGSGGYNEQFF. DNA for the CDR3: TGCGCCAGCGGTAGCGGGGGCTACAATGAGCAGTTCTTC.

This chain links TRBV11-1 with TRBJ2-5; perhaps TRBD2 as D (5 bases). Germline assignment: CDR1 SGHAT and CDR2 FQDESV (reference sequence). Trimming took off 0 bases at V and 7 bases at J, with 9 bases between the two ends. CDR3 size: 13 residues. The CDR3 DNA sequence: TGTGCCAGCAGCTTAGCGCGGGCAGGGACCCAGTACTTC. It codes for CASSLARAGTQYF.

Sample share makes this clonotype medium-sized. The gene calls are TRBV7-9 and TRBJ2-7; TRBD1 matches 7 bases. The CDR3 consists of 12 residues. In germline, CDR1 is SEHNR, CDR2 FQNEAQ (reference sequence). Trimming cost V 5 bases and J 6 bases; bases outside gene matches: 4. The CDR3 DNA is TGTGCCAGCAGCCCTGACAGGGCCGAGCAGTACTTC. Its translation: CASSPDRAEQYF.

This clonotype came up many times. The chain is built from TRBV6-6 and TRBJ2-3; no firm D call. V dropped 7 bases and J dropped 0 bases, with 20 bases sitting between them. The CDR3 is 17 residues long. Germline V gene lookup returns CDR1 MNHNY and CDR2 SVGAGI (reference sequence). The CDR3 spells CASTPYRVSPSTDTQYF. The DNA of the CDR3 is TGTGCCAGCACCCCTTATCGGGTCTCACCCAGCACAGATACGCAGTATTTT.

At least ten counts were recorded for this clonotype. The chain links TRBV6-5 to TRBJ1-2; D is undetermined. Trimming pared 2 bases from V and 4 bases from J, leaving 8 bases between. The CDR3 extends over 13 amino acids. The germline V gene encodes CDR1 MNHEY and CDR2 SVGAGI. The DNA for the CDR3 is TGTGCCAGCAGTTACACAGAGACCTATGGCTACACCTTC. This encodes CASSYTETYGYTF.

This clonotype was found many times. The CDR3 DNA sequence: TGCAGCGTTAGGACAGGGAATGGCTACACCTTC. Translating it yields CSVRTGNGYTF. The chain employs TRBV29-1 and TRBJ1-2; 8 bases are shared with TRBD1. Germline CDR1 SQVTM, CDR2 ANQGSEA. This CDR3 has 11 residues. The ends lost 5 bases at V and 6 bases at J; junction bases unmatched: 2.

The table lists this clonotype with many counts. The CDR3 is CSVEVIGYLSYNEQFF. The CDR3 region has the DNA TGCAGCGTTGAAGTTATAGGTTATCTTTCCTACAATGAGCAGTTCTTC. V and J are TRBV29-1 and TRBJ2-1; no clear D gene. Germline V CDR1 and CDR2: SQVTM, ANQGSEA. Trimming took 1 base from V and 1 from J, leaving 14 bases between them. CDR3 size: 16 residues.

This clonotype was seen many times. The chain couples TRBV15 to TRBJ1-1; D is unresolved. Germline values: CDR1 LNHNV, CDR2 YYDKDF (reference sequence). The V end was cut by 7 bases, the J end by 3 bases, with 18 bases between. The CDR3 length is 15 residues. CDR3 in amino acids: CATTRNGQEDTEAFF. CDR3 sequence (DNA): TGTGCCACCACGCGGAACGGGCAAGAGGACACTGAAGCTTTCTTT.

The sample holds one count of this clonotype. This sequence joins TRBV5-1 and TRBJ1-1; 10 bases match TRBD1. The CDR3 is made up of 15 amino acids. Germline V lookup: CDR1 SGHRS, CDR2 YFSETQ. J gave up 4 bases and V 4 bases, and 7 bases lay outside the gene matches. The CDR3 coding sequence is TGCGCCAGCAGCATGGGACAGGGGCCGAGCACTGAAGCTTTCTTT. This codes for CASSMGQGPSTEAFF.

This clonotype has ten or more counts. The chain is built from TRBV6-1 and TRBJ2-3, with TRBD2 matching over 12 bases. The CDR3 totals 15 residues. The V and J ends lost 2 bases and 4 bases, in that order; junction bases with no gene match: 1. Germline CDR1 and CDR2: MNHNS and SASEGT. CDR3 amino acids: CASSELAGGPDTQYF. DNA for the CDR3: TGTGCCAGCAGTGAACTAGCGGGAGGGCCAGATACGCAGTATTTT.

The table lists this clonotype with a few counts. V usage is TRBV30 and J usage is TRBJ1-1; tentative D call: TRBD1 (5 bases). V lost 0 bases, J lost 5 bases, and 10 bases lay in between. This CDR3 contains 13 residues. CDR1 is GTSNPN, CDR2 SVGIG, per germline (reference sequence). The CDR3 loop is CAWSVIWGTEAFF. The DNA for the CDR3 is TGTGCCTGGAGTGTAATCTGGGGGACTGAAGCTTTCTTT.

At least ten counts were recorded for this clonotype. The CDR3 reads CASSNGQAPLQETQYF. Here the CDR3 DNA reads TGTGCCAGCAGCAACGGACAGGCCCCCCTACAAGAGACCCAGTACTTC. This chain joins TRBV7-9 and TRBJ2-5; TRBD1 matches 7 bases. This CDR3 has 16 residues. CDR1 and CDR2 (germline): SEHNR, FQNEAQ (reference sequence). V trimming: 5 bases; J trimming: 2 bases; junction bases outside the gene matches: 11.

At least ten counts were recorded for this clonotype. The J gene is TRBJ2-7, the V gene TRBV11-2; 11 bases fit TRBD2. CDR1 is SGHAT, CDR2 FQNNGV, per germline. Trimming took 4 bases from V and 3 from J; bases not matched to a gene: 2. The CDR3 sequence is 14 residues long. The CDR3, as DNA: TGTGCCAGCAGCTATAGCGGGAGGGGCTACGAGCAGTACGTC. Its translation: CASSYSGRGYEQYV.

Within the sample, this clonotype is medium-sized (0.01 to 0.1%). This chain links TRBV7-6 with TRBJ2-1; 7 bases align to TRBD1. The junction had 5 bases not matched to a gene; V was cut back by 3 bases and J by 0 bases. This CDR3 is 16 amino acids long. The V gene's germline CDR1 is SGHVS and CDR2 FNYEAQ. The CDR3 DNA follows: TGTGCCAGCAGCTTCCTAACAGGGGACTCCTACAATGAGCAGTTCTTC. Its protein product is CASSFLTGDSYNEQFF.

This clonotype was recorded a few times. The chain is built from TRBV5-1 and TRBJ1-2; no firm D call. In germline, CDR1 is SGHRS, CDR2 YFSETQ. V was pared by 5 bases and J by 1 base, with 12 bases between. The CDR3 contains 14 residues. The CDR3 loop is CASSWVSDNYGYTF. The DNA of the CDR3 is TGCGCCAGCAGTTGGGTATCCGATAACTATGGCTACACCTTC.

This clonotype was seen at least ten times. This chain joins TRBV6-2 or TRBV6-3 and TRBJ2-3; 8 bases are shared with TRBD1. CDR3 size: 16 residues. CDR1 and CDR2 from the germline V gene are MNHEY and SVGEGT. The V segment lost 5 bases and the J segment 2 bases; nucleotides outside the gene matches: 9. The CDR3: CASSLRPDRATDTQYF. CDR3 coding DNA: TGTGCCAGCAGTCTCCGGCCGGACAGGGCCACAGATACGCAGTATTTT.

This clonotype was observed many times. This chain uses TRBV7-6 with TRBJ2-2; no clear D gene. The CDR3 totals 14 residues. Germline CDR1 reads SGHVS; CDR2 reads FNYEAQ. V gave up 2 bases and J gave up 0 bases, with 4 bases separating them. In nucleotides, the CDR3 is TGTGCCAGCAGCTTAATTACGAACACCGGGGAGCTGTTTTTT. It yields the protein CASSLITNTGELFF. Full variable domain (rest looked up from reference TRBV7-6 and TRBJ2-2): GAGVSQSPRYKVTKRGQDVALRCDPISGHVSLYWYRQALGQGPEFLTYFNYEAQQDKSGLPNDRFSAERPEGSISTLTIQRTEQRDSAMYRCASSLITNTGELFFGEGSRLTVL.

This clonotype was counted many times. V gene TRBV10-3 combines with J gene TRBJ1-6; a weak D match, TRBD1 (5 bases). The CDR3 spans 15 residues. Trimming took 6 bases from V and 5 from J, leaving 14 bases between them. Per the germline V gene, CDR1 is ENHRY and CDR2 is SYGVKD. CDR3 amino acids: CAIRGSGRNNSPLHF. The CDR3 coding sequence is TGTGCCATCAGGGGGTCGGGACGGAATAATTCACCCCTCCACTTT.

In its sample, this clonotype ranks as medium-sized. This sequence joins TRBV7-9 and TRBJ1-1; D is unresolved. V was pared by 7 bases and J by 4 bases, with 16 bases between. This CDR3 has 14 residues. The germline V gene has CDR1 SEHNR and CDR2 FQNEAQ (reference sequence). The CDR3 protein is CASTLSGGFTEAFF. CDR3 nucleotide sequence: TGTGCCAGCACCCTAAGTGGAGGGTTCACTGAAGCTTTCTTT.

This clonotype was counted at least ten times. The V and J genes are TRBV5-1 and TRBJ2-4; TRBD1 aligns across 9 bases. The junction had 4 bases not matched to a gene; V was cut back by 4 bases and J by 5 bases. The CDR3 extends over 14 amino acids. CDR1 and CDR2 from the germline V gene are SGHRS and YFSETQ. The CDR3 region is CASSPGQGQNIQYF. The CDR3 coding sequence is TGCGCCAGCAGCCCGGGACAGGGACAAAACATTCAGTACTTC.

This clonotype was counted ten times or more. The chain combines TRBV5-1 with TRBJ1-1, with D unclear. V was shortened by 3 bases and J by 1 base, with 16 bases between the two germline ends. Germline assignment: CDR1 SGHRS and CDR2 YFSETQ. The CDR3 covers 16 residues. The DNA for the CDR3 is TGCGCCAGCAGCTCGAATATCCGACGGAGGAACACTGAAGCTTTCTTT. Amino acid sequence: CASSSNIRRRNTEAFF.